This is a list of T cell receptor beta chains from one sample in a study of response to subunit inactivated influenza vaccine. TCRdb called the RT-PCR reads again in MiXCR, with one record for every CDR3 protein. The table has approximately 480,000 distinct CDR3 sequences, approximately 11% seen once; the top ten hold approximately 12%. The input for sequencing was PBMCs from blood, taken roughly 48 days after vaccination. The receptors here all came from a man aged 45-65 years who received an inactivated influenza vaccine. CDR3s include the opening cysteine and the closing phenylalanine or tryptophan. A D gene is named only where the DNA matches it firmly. A row's size may be missing; if present it is once, few, many or a size class.

clone size	V gene	J gene	D gene	CDR3 protein	CDR3 DNA
once	TRBV7-9	TRBJ2-2	TRBD2	CASGLAGPGELFF	TGTGCCAGCGGTCTAGCGGGACCCGGGGAGCTGTTTTTT
NA	TRBV28	TRBJ1-2	NA	CASSPRRGGFDGYTF	TGTGCCAGCAGTCCCCGCAGGGGTGGGTTTGATGGCTACACCTTC
few	TRBV6-1	TRBJ1-5	NA	CASRVAGNQPQHF	TGTGCCAGCAGGGTAGCAGGAAATCAGCCCCAGCATTTT
NA	TRBV27	TRBJ1-4	TRBD1	CASSLLGQGAEKLFF	TGTGCCAGCAGTTTATTGGGACAGGGGGCTGAAAAACTGTTTTTT
few	TRBV7-8	TRBJ2-7	NA	CASSTRDRTVNEQYF	TGTGCCAGCAGCACGCGGGACCGAACGGTGAACGAGCAGTACTTC
many	TRBV12-3/TRBV12-4	TRBJ2-3	TRBD2	CASSLGLADTDTQYF	TGTGCCAGCAGTCTGGGACTAGCGGACACAGATACGCAGTATTTT
few	TRBV2	TRBJ2-3	TRBD1	CASSQDRGPDTQYF	TGTGCCAGCAGTCAGGACAGGGGGCCCGATACGCAGTATTTT
few	TRBV20-1	TRBJ2-1	NA	CSAVGGVTYNEQFF	TGCAGTGCCGTCGGGGGCGTCACCTACAATGAGCAGTTCTTC
NA	TRBV4-2	TRBJ2-2	NA	CASSQDSFTGELFF	TGTGCCAGCAGCCAAGATAGTTTTACCGGGGAGCTGTTTTTT
few	TRBV7-2	TRBJ2-3	TRBD2	CASSVGTSGGRTDTQYF	TGTGCCAGCAGCGTAGGGACTAGCGGGGGCCGGACAGATACGCAGTATTTT
many	TRBV4-1	TRBJ1-1	TRBD1	CASSYRDSQNTEAFF	TGCGCCAGCAGCTACCGGGACAGTCAGAACACTGAAGCTTTCTTT
NA	TRBV18	TRBJ2-7	NA	CASSGSRSRLYEQYF	TGTGCCAGCTCAGGGTCCCGGAGTAGGCTCTACGAGCAGTACTTC
many	TRBV29-1	TRBJ2-1	NA	CSAILASSYNEQFF	TGCAGCGCCATCCTAGCCAGCTCCTACAATGAGCAGTTCTTC
few	TRBV20-1	TRBJ2-1	TRBD2	CSASPQAGASDEQFF	TGCAGTGCTAGCCCCCAAGCGGGAGCGAGCGATGAGCAGTTCTTC
few	TRBV6-2/TRBV6-3	TRBJ2-3	TRBD1	CASRRAGTGTDTQYF	TGTGCCAGCAGACGGGCCGGGACAGGGACAGATACGCAGTATTTT
many	TRBV4-3	TRBJ1-2	NA	CASSQDLGNYGYTF	TGCGCCAGCAGCCAAGATCTGGGAAACTATGGCTACACCTTC
many	TRBV5-5	TRBJ1-5	NA	CASSWGHRNQPQHF	TGTGCCAGCAGCTGGGGACACCGCAATCAGCCCCAGCATTTT
many	TRBV4-3	TRBJ2-2	NA	CASSQGGGELFF	TGCGCCAGCAGCCAGGGAGGCGGGGAGCTGTTTTTT
few	TRBV4-1	TRBJ1-4	NA	CASSQAFNSNEKLFF	TGCGCCAGCAGCCAAGCCTTTAACAGTAATGAAAAACTGTTTTTT
few	TRBV4-1	TRBJ2-5	NA	CASSQDASIIQETQYF	TGCGCCAGCAGCCAAGATGCGAGCATAATACAAGAGACCCAGTACTTC
NA	TRBV20-1	TRBJ2-5	TRBD2	CSATSGITLETQYF	TGCAGTGCTACTAGCGGGATCACGTTAGAGACCCAGTACTTC
few	TRBV12-3/TRBV12-4	TRBJ2-3	NA	CASSFVAGADTQYF	TGTGCCAGCAGTTTCGTGGCGGGGGCCGATACGCAGTATTTT
many	TRBV28	TRBJ2-7	NA	CASSFAGSYEQYF	TGTGCCAGCAGTTTCGCGGGCTCCTACGAGCAGTACTTC
NA	TRBV20-1	TRBJ1-1	NA	CSASPPGRLNTEAFF	TGCAGTGCATCTCCTCCGGGACGTTTGAACACTGAAGCTTTCTTT
few	TRBV28	TRBJ1-5	NA	CASSSTRSGWQPQHF	TGTGCCAGCAGTTCTACCCGATCAGGGTGGCAGCCCCAGCATTTT
many	TRBV5-1	TRBJ1-6	NA	CASSLEGLDNSPLHF	TGCGCCAGCAGCTTGGAGGGACTGGATAATTCACCCCTCCACTTT
many	TRBV5-1	TRBJ1-6	NA	CASGRESANSPLHF	TGCGCCAGCGGCAGGGAGTCGGCTAATTCACCCCTCCACTTT
NA	TRBV20-1	TRBJ2-1	TRBD2	CSARDPGTRSYNEQFF	TGCAGTGCTAGAGATCCCGGGACTAGGTCGTATAATGAGCAGTTCTTC
NA	TRBV6-2/TRBV6-3	TRBJ1-6	NA	CASSFGPTRSSYNSPLHF	TGTGCCAGCAGTTTCGGGCCCACCCGGAGCTCCTATAATTCACCCCTCCACTTT
NA	TRBV12-3/TRBV12-4	TRBJ2-1	TRBD2	CASSLEASGSNEQFF	TGTGCCAGCAGTTTAGAGGCTAGCGGGAGTAATGAGCAGTTCTTC